The sequence of this T cell receptor beta chain was determined in a study of cytomegalovirus exposure and HLA in healthy donors. On the study more broadly: The study's early data release held about 77 million unique TCRs from HLA-typed donors. Study-level results: Fewer N-insertions than the roughly 600-donor mean were reportedly shown by an Asian-associated ancestry cluster in a later analysis. Presence/absence comparisons presumed near-even sequencing depth among donors.

CDR3 length: 13 amino acids. V was pared by 3 bases and J by 4 bases, with 7 bases between. Germline V CDR1 and CDR2: LNHDA, SQIVND (reference sequence). Primers for the PCR totalled 60 Vbeta and 13 Jbeta. The repertoire was sequenced with immunoSEQ multiplex PCR; TCRdb's copy has only in-frame clones and lacks some. This table has 150,000 to 200,000 clones, roughly four fifths appearing once. Comments on this clone: The antigen is not known.

The sequenced material came from PBMCs. This sequence was found in a man aged 45-65 years in good health and CMV-seropositive. V usage is TRBV19 and J usage is TRBJ1-5; no definite D call. The CDR3 reads CASSIELNQPQHF. DNA of the CDR3: TGTGCCAGTAGTATCGAGCTTAATCAGCCCCAGCATTTT.